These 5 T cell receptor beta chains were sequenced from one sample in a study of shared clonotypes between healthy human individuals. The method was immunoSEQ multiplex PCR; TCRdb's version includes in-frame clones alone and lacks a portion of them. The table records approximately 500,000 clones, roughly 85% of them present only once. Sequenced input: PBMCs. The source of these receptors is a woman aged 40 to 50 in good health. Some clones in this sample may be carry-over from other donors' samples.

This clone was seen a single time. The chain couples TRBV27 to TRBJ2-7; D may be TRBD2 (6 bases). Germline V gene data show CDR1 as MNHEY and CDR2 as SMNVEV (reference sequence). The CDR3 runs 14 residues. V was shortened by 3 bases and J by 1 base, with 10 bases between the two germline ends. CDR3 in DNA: TGTGCCAGCAGTTTTTCAGCGGGTTCCTACGAGCAGTACTTC. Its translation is CASSFSAGSYEQYF.

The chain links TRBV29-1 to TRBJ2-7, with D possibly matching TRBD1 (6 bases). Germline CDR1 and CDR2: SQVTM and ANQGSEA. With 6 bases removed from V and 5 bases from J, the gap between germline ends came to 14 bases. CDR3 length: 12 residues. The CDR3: CSVTQGSHEQYF. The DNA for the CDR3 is TGCAGCGTAACACAGGGAAGCCACGAGCAGTACTTC.

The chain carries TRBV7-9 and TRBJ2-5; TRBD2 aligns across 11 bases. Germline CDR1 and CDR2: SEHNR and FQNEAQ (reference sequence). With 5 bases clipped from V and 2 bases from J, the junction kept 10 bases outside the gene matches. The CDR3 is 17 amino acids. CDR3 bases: TGTGCCAGCAGCCCATTTGGGACTAGCGGAGCGCAAGAGACCCAGTACTTC. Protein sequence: CASSPFGTSGAQETQYF.

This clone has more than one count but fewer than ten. CDR3 DNA: TGTGCCAGCAGTGACTCGGGGGCGGGAGGAGATACGCAGTATTTT. Residues: CASSDSGAGGDTQYF. This chain uses TRBV6-4 with TRBJ2-3; the match to TRBD2 covers 8 bases. V lost 0 bases and J lost 5; bases outside the gene matches: 4. The CDR3 runs 15 residues. CDR1 and CDR2 from the germline V gene are MRHNA and SNTAGT.

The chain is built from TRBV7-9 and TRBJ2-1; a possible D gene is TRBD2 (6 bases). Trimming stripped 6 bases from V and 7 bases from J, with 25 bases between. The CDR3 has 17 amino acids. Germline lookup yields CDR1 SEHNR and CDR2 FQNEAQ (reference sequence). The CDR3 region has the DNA TGTGCCAGCAGAAGAAGGCCGGGACTCTACGAAGGAAATGAGCAGTTCTTC. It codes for CASRRRPGLYEGNEQFF.